The sequence of this T cell receptor beta chain was determined in a study of blood T cells in healthy people across ages. Across the whole study: Template switching caught about one barcoded beta molecule for each two T cells. Study-wide findings and caveats: Researchers judged that diversity estimates from one million T cells fell short of true values.

Donation came from healthy Caucasian individuals in Russia who were aged 6 to 90. Sample-barcoded 5' priming and a J-beta primer mix drove a second PCR of roughly 6 to 12 cycles. TCRdb re-called the 5' RACE reads with MiXCR, one entry per CDR3 protein. Of some 690,000 distinct CDR3 sequences listed, about a fifth were seen once; the top ten hold 22%. Trimming left V 3 bases short and J 6 bases short, with 14 bases between. This CDR3 contains 14 residues. This clonotype has just a few counts. Its antigen is as yet unknown. The sample was blood. The rearrangement uses TRBV12-3 or TRBV12-4 and TRBJ1-1; no reliable D call. The sequence derives from a man in his 70s in good health. The CDR3 bases are TGTGCCAGCAGTTTGGATGGGTGGATCGCTGAAGCTTTCTTT. Its translation: CASSLDGWIAEAFF.